These 25 T cell receptor beta chains share one sample of origin, sequenced in a study of blood T cell repertoires in COVID-19. Data came from immunoSEQ multiplex PCR; TCRdb stores just in-frame clones and leaves some out. The sample records roughly 240,000 clones, around 88% being singletons. Input material: peripheral blood. These receptors came from a woman older than 75 with COVID-19, enrolled during active disease.

V usage is TRBV23-1 and J usage is TRBJ2-7, with TRBD2 matching 13 bases. TRBV23-1 is recorded as an ORF, its role being uncertain. V gave up 4 bases and J gave up 4 bases; unmatched junction bases: 16. The CDR3 spans 19 residues. This CDR3 reads CASSRLSTLAGGPSYEQYV. CDR3 DNA: TGCGCCAGCAGTCGCTTATCCACACTAGCGGGGGGGCCCTCATACGAGCAGTACGTC.

V and J are TRBV14 and TRBJ1-2; D is possibly TRBD1 (5 bases). From germline, CDR1 is SGHDN and CDR2 FVKESK. The V gene lost 3 bases and the J gene lost 6 bases, with 17 bases spanning the gap. The CDR3 covers 15 residues. This CDR3 is CASSQRREGLHGYTF. The CDR3 DNA is TGTGCCAGCAGCCAGAGGAGAGAGGGACTCCATGGCTACACCTTC.

The V and J genes are TRBV2 and TRBJ2-7; possibly TRBD1 for D (6 bases). Germline V gene lookup returns CDR1 SNHLY and CDR2 FYNNEI. Trimming removed 6 bases from V and 0 bases from J, with 9 bases in between. This CDR3 has 13 residues. The CDR3 DNA follows: TGTGCCAGCAGACGGGACATCTCCTACGAGCAGTACGTC. As protein: CASRRDISYEQYV.

The gene calls are TRBV28 and TRBJ2-2; 11 bases agree with TRBD1. Looked up from germline, CDR1 is MDHEN and CDR2 is SYDVKM. The CDR3 runs to 15 residues. The V segment lost 8 bases and the J segment 1 base; nucleotides outside the gene matches: 3. The CDR3 DNA follows: TGTGCCAGCTTGGGGACAGGGGGGAACACCGGGGAGCTGTTTTTT. It specifies CASLGTGGNTGELFF.

The chain recombines TRBV5-6 with TRBJ2-7; TRBD1 aligns across 8 bases. The germline gives CDR1 SGHDT, CDR2 YYEEEE. The CDR3 loop spans 15 amino acids. V gave up 4 bases and J gave up 2 bases; unmatched junction bases: 8. The CDR3 spells CASSPRQGTTYEQYF. In nucleotides, the CDR3 is TGTGCCAGCAGCCCGCGACAGGGGACAACCTACGAGCAGTACTTC.

V is TRBV7-9 and J is TRBJ1-1; TRBD1 matches at 8 bases. The germline V gene encodes CDR1 SEHNR and CDR2 FQNEAQ (reference sequence). J gave up 6 bases and V 2 bases, and 8 bases lay outside the gene matches. The CDR3 consists of 15 residues. The CDR3 spells CASSLKRQGSAEAFF. The DNA of the CDR3 is TGTGCCAGCAGCTTAAAACGACAGGGGAGCGCTGAAGCTTTCTTT.

CDR3 sequence: CASSVDSTFGEQFF. The CDR3 region has the DNA TGTGCCAGCAGTGTGGACAGCACTTTTGGTGAGCAGTTCTTC. The chain uses TRBV2 and TRBJ2-1; D might be TRBD1 (6 bases). CDR1 is SNHLY and CDR2 is FYNNEI in the germline V gene. Trimming removed 4 bases from V and 9 bases from J, with 16 bases in between. The CDR3 contains 14 residues.

This clone was seen just once. V usage is TRBV21-1 and J usage is TRBJ2-1; the table's D call, TRBD2, has no DNA check behind it. TRBV21-1 counts as a pseudogene. There are 16 residues in the CDR3. The CDR3 nucleotides read TGTGCCAGCAGCATCGACGGGGGGACCACCTACAATGAGCAGTTCTTC. Its translation is CASSIDGGTTYNEQFF.

The chain joins TRBV2 to TRBJ1-6; D is uncertain. Trimming took 11 bases from V and 0 from J, leaving 11 bases between them. In germline, CDR1 is SNHLY, CDR2 FYNNEI. The CDR3 has 14 amino acids. As DNA, the CDR3 is TGTGCCGGATCACAGAGCTCCTATAATTCACCCCTCCACTTT. Translating it yields CAGSQSSYNSPLHF.

The chain employs TRBV19 and TRBJ2-7, with 12 bases aligning to TRBD2. Trimming removed 5 bases from V and 3 bases from J; junction bases left unmatched: 8. CDR1 and CDR2 from the germline V gene are LNHDA and SQIVND (reference sequence). This CDR3 is built from 16 residues. The CDR3 is CASSRFLAGGFYEQYF. DNA of the CDR3: TGTGCCAGTAGTCGTTTTCTAGCGGGGGGGTTCTACGAGCAGTACTTC.

The chain combines TRBV30 with TRBJ1-2; 8 positions agree with TRBD1. This CDR3 contains 13 residues. The germline CDR1 and CDR2 sequences are GTSNPN and SVGIG (reference sequence). Unmatched junction bases numbered 3, after V lost 2 bases and J lost 4 bases. Written as DNA, the CDR3 is TGTGCCTGGAGTCTACAGGGGGTCTATGGCTACACCTTC. The encoded protein is CAWSLQGVYGYTF. Looking up the rest from reference TRBV30 and TRBJ1-2 gives the full variable domain: SQTIHQWPATLVQPVGSPLSLECTVEGTSNPNLYWYRQAAGRGLQLLFYSVGIGQISSEVPQNLSASRPQDRQFILSSKKLLLSDSGFYLCAWSLQGVYGYTFGSGTRLTVV.

The chain employs TRBV2 and TRBJ1-5; D is unresolved. The CDR3 runs 17 residues. The V gene's germline CDR1 is SNHLY and CDR2 FYNNEI. Trimming removed 4 bases at V and 2 bases at J, with 18 bases between. The CDR3 region has the DNA TGTGCCAGCAGTGTAACAGAAGTTAGTGGCGGCAATCAGCCCCAGCATTTT. Encoded protein: CASSVTEVSGGNQPQHF.

CDR3 amino acids: CASSATRTTSEGQFF. The CDR3 nucleotides read TGTGCCAGCAGTGCTACGAGGACTACTTCGGAAGGGCAGTTCTTC. The chain carries TRBV25-1 and TRBJ2-1; D might be TRBD2 (6 bases). The length of the CDR3 is 15 residues. Germline loops: CDR1 MGHDK, CDR2 SYGVNS. V was clipped by 4 bases and J by 12 bases, with 22 bases between them.

The rearrangement joins TRBV6-6 to TRBJ2-4; possibly TRBD1 for D (8 bases). V was cut by 7 bases and J by 7 bases, with 20 bases left in between. Germline V lookup: CDR1 MNHNY, CDR2 SVGAGI (reference sequence). The CDR3 contains 15 residues. CDR3 protein: CASNDLGQGGNIQYF. The CDR3 region has the DNA TGTGCCAGCAATGACTTAGGACAGGGAGGGAACATTCAGTACTTC.

This chain uses TRBV5-4 with TRBJ2-7; a possible D gene is TRBD2 (6 bases). The CDR3 has 14 amino acids. Germline loops: CDR1 SGHNT, CDR2 YYREEE (reference sequence). V lost 2 bases, J lost 2 bases, and 11 bases lay in between. In DNA, the CDR3 is TGTGCCAGCAGCTTTAGCGGCGGAGCCTACGAGCAGTACTTC. It is translated as CASSFSGGAYEQYF. Variable domain in full (rest from reference TRBV5-4 and TRBJ2-7): ETGVTQSPTHLIKTRGQQVTLRCSSQSGHNTVSWYQQALGQGPQFIFQYYREEENGRGNFPPRFSGLQFPNYSSELNVNALELDDSALYLCASSFSGGAYEQYFGPGTRLTVT.

The chain has TRBV6-5 and TRBJ2-2, with D tentatively TRBD1 (6 bases). CDR3 size: 15 residues. Per germline, CDR1 MNHEY and CDR2 SVGAGI. Trimming shortened V by 5 bases and J by 1 base, and 11 bases separated the two germline ends. The CDR3 region is CASSTTRGNTGELFF. Written as DNA, the CDR3 is TGTGCCAGCAGTACCACCAGGGGGAACACCGGGGAGCTGTTTTTT.

This clone was observed once. This sequence joins TRBV15 and TRBJ1-3; 8 bases agree with TRBD1. CDR3 length: 17 amino acids. The V and J ends lost 0 bases and 4 bases, in that order; junction bases with no gene match: 8. Germline V lookup: CDR1 LNHNV, CDR2 YYDKDF (reference sequence). The CDR3 sequence is CATSRDPTGGYGNTIYF. CDR3 DNA: TGTGCCACCAGCAGAGATCCCACAGGGGGATACGGAAACACCATATATTTT.

The chain links TRBV9 to TRBJ2-3; tentative D call: TRBD1 (6 bases). Trimming removed 5 bases at V and 8 bases at J, with 27 bases between. This CDR3 has 17 residues. CDR1 is SGDLS and CDR2 is YYNGEE in the germline V gene. This CDR3 is CASSRTDFGESRGTQYF. CDR3 DNA sequence: TGTGCCAGCAGTCGTACAGACTTCGGTGAGAGCAGGGGTACGCAGTATTTT.

This clone was seen a few times. The gene calls are TRBV18 and TRBJ1-5; the D is unclear. The CDR3 sequence is 14 residues long. In germline, CDR1 is KGHSH, CDR2 LQKENI. The germline V and J ends were trimmed by 3 bases and 0 bases, with 6 bases remaining between them. The CDR3 nucleotides are TGTGCCAGCTCACCTATGAGTAGCAATCAGCCCCAGCATTTT. Its translation: CASSPMSSNQPQHF.

V is TRBV6-5 and J is TRBJ2-1; weak D call: TRBD1 (5 bases). Between the trimmed V and J ends, which lost 6 bases and 4 bases, there was a span of 16 bases. The CDR3 sequence is 15 residues long. CDR1 and CDR2 from the germline V gene are MNHEY and SVGAGI. Here the CDR3 reads CASRSDSGPYNEQFF. CDR3 coding DNA: TGTGCCAGCAGATCCGACAGTGGTCCTTACAATGAGCAGTTCTTC.

This clone has just one count. V gene TRBV11-2 combines with J gene TRBJ1-1; the D gene is possibly TRBD1 (5 bases). Trimming removed 8 bases from V and 0 bases from J, with 10 bases in between. Germline CDR1 SGHAT, CDR2 FQNNGV. The CDR3 extends over 13 amino acids. The DNA of the CDR3 is TGTGCCAGCTGTCGGGGGGTGAACACTGAAGCTTTCTTT. This translates into CASCRGVNTEAFF.

V and J are TRBV27 and TRBJ2-1; 12 bases agree with TRBD2. V was pared by 10 bases and J by 7 bases, with 8 bases of the junction left unmatched. The CDR3 has 14 residues. Germline CDR1 MNHEY, CDR2 SMNVEV (reference sequence). The CDR3 nucleotides are TGTGCCACCAAACTAGCGGGGGGAACGAATGAGCAGTTCTTC. As protein: CATKLAGGTNEQFF.

This clone has a handful of counts. The V gene is TRBV5-6, the J gene TRBJ2-2, with 7 bases that match TRBD2. CDR1 is SGHDT and CDR2 is YYEEEE in the germline V gene. This CDR3 is 17 amino acids long. V was pared by 0 bases and J by 2 bases, with 7 bases of the junction left unmatched. CDR3 loop: CASSLAGLGLNTGELFF. The CDR3 bases are TGTGCCAGCAGCTTGGCAGGACTAGGGCTCAACACCGGGGAGCTGTTTTTT.

This clone was seen more than once but under ten times. The gene calls are TRBV4-1 and TRBJ1-5; D ambiguous. V shed 2 bases and J shed 7 bases, with 15 bases lying between them. This CDR3 is built from 15 residues. Germline CDR1 reads MGHRA; CDR2 reads YSYEKL. The CDR3 sequence is CASSQTRGGQQPQHF. DNA of the CDR3: TGCGCCAGCAGCCAAACCCGGGGAGGGCAACAGCCCCAGCATTTT.

This chain uses TRBV5-6 with TRBJ2-1, with TRBD1 identical over 11 bases. The germline V gene encodes CDR1 SGHDT and CDR2 YYEEEE. The trim removed 6 bases at V and 12 bases at J, leaving 8 bases unmatched. This CDR3 has 13 residues. The CDR3 is CASMGQGVWGQFF. The CDR3 region has the DNA TGTGCCAGCATGGGACAGGGGGTTTGGGGGCAGTTCTTC.